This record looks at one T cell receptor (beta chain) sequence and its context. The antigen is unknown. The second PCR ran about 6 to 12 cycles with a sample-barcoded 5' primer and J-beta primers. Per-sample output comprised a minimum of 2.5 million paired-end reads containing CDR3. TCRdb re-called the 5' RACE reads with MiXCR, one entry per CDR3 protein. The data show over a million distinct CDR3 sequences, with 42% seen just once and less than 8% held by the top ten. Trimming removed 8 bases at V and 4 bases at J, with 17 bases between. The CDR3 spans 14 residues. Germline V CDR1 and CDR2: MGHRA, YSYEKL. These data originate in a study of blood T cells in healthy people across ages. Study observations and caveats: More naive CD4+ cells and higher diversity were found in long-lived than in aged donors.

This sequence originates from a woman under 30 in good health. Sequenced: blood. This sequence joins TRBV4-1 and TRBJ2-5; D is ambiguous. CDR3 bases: TGCGCCAGCCGGTTGGACCAGTATCGAGAGACCCAGTACTTC. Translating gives CASRLDQYRETQYF.